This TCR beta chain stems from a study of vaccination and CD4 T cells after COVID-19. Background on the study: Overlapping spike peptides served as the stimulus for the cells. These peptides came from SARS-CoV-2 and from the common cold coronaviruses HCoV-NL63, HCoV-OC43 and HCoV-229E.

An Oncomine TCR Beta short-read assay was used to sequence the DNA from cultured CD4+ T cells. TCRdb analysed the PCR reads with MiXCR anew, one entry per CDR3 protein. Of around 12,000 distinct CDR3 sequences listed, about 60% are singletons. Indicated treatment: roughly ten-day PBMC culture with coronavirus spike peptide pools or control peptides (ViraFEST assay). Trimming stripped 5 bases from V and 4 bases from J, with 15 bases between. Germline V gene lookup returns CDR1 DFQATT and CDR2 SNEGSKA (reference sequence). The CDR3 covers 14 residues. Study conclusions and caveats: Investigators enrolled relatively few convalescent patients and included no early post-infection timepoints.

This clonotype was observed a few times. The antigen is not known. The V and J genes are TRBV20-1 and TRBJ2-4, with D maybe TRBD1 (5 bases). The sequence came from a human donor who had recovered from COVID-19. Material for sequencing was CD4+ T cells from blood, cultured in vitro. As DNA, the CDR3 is TGCAGTGCTCCCCCTGGACAAGCTAAAAACATTCAGTACTTC. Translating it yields CSAPPGQAKNIQYF.